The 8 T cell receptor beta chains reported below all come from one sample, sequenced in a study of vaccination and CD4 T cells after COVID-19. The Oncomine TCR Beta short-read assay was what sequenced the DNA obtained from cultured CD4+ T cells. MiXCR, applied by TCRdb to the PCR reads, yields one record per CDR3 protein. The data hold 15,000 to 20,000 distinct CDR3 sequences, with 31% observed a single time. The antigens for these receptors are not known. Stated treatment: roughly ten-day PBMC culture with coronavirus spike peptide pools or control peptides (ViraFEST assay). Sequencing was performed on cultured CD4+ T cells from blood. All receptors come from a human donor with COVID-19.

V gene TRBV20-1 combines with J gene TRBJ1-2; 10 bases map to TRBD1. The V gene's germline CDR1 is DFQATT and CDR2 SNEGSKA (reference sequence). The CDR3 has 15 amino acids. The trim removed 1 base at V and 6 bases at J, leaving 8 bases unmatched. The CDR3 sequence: CSARGIPGTGDGYTF. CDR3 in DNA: TGCAGTGCTAGAGGGATCCCCGGGACAGGGGATGGCTACACCTTC.

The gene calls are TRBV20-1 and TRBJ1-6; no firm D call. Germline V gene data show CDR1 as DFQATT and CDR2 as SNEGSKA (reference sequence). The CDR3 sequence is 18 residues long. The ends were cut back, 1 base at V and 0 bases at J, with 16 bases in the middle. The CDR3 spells CSARVPEIYSSYNSPLHF. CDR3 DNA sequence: TGCAGTGCTAGAGTCCCAGAGATTTACAGCTCCTATAATTCACCCCTCCACTTT.

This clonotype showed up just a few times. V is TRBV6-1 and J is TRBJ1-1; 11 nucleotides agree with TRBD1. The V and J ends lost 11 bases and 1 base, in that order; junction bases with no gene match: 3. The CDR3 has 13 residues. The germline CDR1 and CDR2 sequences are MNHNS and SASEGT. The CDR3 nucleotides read TGTGCCGGCGGACAGGGGGCGAACACTGAAGCTTTCTTT. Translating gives CAGGQGANTEAFF.

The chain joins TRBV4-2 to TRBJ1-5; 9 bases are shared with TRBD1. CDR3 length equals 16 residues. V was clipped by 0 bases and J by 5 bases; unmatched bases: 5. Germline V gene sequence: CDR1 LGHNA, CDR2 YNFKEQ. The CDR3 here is CASSQDGGQGHQPQHF. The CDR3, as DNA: TGTGCCAGCAGCCAAGATGGGGGACAGGGACATCAGCCCCAGCATTTT.

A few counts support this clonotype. The CDR3 loop reads CATRAPSRYGYTF. CDR3 nucleotides: TGTGCCACCCGGGCCCCCTCTCGGTATGGCTACACCTTC. J is TRBJ1-2 and V is TRBV6-1, with D unclear. V was pared by 10 bases and J by 5 bases, with 17 bases between. Germline assignment: CDR1 MNHNS and CDR2 SASEGT. The CDR3 length is 13 residues.

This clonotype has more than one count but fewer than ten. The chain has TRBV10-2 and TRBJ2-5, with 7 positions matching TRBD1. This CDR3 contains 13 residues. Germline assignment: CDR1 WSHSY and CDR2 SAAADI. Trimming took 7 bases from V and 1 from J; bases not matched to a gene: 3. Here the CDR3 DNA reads TGCGCCAGCACCAGGGACAGCCAAGAGACCCAGTACTTC. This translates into CASTRDSQETQYF.

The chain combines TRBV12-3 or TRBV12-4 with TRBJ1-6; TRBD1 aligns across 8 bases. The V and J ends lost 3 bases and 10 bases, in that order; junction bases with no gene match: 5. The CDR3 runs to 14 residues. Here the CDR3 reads CASSLRTGLSPLHF. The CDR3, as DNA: TGTGCCAGCAGTTTGCGGACAGGGCTGTCACCCCTCCACTTT.

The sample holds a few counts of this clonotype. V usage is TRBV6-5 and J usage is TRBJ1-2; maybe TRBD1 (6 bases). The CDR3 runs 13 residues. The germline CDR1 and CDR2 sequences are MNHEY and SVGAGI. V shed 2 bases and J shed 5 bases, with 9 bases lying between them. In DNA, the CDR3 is TGTGCCAGCAGTTACCAACAGGGTTATGGCTACACCTTC. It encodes CASSYQQGYGYTF.